Below, 10 T cell receptor beta chains from the same sample are listed, as sequenced in a study of T cell responses to AZD1222 COVID-19 vaccine. Only in-frame clones appear in the TCRdb table, and some are missing; sequencing was by immunoSEQ multiplex PCR. The sample records 130,000 to 150,000 clones, around nine tenths being singletons. Sequenced here: peripheral blood, sampled on day 0 of AZD1222 vaccination. Receptor source: an adult in good health.

In this sample, this clone turned up once. Other DNA sequences in the same sample also yield this CDR3. The J gene is TRBJ2-3, the V gene TRBV5-1; D uncertain. CDR1 and CDR2 from the germline V gene are SGHRS and YFSETQ. This CDR3 contains 15 residues. V was shortened by 0 bases and J by 2 bases, with 10 bases between the two germline ends. CDR3: CASSLDGGYTDTQYF. CDR3 DNA sequence: TGCGCCAGCAGCTTGGATGGCGGCTACACAGATACGCAGTATTTT.

This rearrangement joins TRBV9 to TRBJ1-5; 7 nucleotides match TRBD1. V shed 0 bases, J shed 6 bases, and the junction held 9 bases outside the gene matches. The length of the CDR3 is 16 residues. The V gene's germline CDR1 is SGDLS and CDR2 YYNGEE. The CDR3 DNA sequence: TGTGCCAGCAGCGTAGGGGCAGGGGGGACGGGTCAGCCCCAGCATTTT. Its translation is CASSVGAGGTGQPQHF.

The chain carries TRBV2 and TRBJ1-5; maybe TRBD1 (6 bases). The V gene's germline CDR1 is SNHLY and CDR2 FYNNEI. Trimming cost V 7 bases and J 5 bases, with 15 bases left between them. CDR3 length: 14 amino acids. CDR3 DNA sequence: TGTGCCAGCAAATTCGGCAGGGGAGATCAGCCCCAGCATTTT. Protein product: CASKFGRGDQPQHF.

The chain combines TRBV27 with TRBJ2-1, with D hard to call. This CDR3 contains 15 residues. V gave up 6 bases and J gave up 6 bases, with 18 bases separating them. Germline V gives CDR1 MNHEY, CDR2 SMNVEV (reference sequence). The CDR3, as DNA: TGTGCCAGCAGCCGGCTCGAAAGGCCCTCCAATGAGCAGTTCTTC. Its translation: CASSRLERPSNEQFF.

The chain couples TRBV6-2 or TRBV6-3 to TRBJ1-3, with 7 bases identical to TRBD1. CDR1 and CDR2 (germline): MNHEY, SVGEGT. The CDR3 spans 16 residues. The trim removed 6 bases at V and 0 bases at J, leaving 8 bases unmatched. The CDR3 bases are TGTGCCAGCAGCGAACAGGGGCTCCTCTCTGGAAACACCATATATTTT. Translated, it gives CASSEQGLLSGNTIYF.

The V call is TRBV27, the J call TRBJ1-4; a weak D match, TRBD1 (5 bases). Trimming removed 6 bases from V and 6 bases from J, with 14 bases in between. CDR1 MNHEY and CDR2 SMNVEV come from the germline V gene (reference sequence). CDR3 size: 14 residues. This chain's CDR3 is CASSPDSLDEKLFF. CDR3 nucleotides: TGTGCCAGCAGCCCAGACAGTCTGGATGAAAAACTGTTTTTT.

The J gene is TRBJ2-5, the V gene TRBV5-1, with D possibly being TRBD1 (6 bases). CDR3 length: 13 residues. The germline V gene has CDR1 SGHRS and CDR2 YFSETQ. V was shortened by 4 bases and J by 4 bases, with 11 bases between the two germline ends. In nucleotides, the CDR3 is TGCGCCAGCAGCACAGGGATAAGAGAGACCCAGTACTTC. Its translation: CASSTGIRETQYF.

The chain carries TRBV7-8 and TRBJ1-1, with TRBD1 as a possible D gene (5 bases). V was cut by 2 bases and J by 7 bases, with 5 bases left in between. CDR3 length: 11 residues. The germline V gene has CDR1 SGHVS and CDR2 FQNEAQ. The CDR3 loop is CASSLQGEAFF. In DNA, the CDR3 is TGTGCCAGCAGCTTACAGGGTGAAGCTTTCTTT. Filled out from reference TRBV7-8 and TRBJ1-1, the complete variable domain reads GAGVSQSPRYKVAKRGQDVALRCDPISGHVSLFWYQQALGQGPEFLTYFQNEAQLDKSGLPSDRFFAERPEGSVSTLKIQRTQQEDSAVYLCASSLQGEAFFGQGTRLTVV.

The rearrangement links TRBV6-2 or TRBV6-3 to TRBJ1-1; 7 bases line up with TRBD1. V gave up 5 bases and J gave up 3 bases; unmatched junction bases: 6. Germline CDR1 reads MNHEY; CDR2 reads SVGEGT. This CDR3 has 14 amino acids. The CDR3 DNA reads as TGTGCCAGCAGTGCGGTACAGGGGTACACTGAAGCTTTCTTT. The encoded protein is CASSAVQGYTEAFF.

This clone was found once. The rearrangement links TRBV9 to TRBJ1-3, with D perhaps TRBD1 (5 bases). Trimming shortened V by 4 bases and J by 9 bases, and 17 bases separated the two germline ends. The CDR3 is made up of 14 amino acids. Germline V CDR1 and CDR2: SGDLS, YYNGEE. For the CDR3, the DNA is TGTGCCAGCAGCTCCCTTGGGGGAACCCCCACCATATATTTT. Its translation is CASSSLGGTPTIYF.